Described below is a single T cell receptor beta chain sequence and its context. This sample stems from a study of shared clonotypes between healthy human individuals. As processed by the authors: ImmunoSEQ junction-only sequences lacked quality scores, so their filtering differed. Only in-frame clones appear in the TCRdb table, and some are missing; sequencing was by immunoSEQ multiplex PCR. V and J calls and clone size are as listed in that table; D and trimming were resolved from the DNA. The repertoire holds around 2.1 million clones, with 90% to 97% as singletons. Germline CDR1 is MDHEN and CDR2 is SYDVKM. The CDR3 covers 15 residues. V lost 7 bases and J lost 5; bases outside the gene matches: 8.

The clonotype originates from a man aged 18-30 years in good health. V is TRBV28 and J is TRBJ1-4; 9 nucleotides agree with TRBD1. Sequenced input: naive CD4+ T cells sorted from blood. Subset described: CD45RA+ positively selected. The CDR3 here is CASNSGGTGNEKLFF. The CDR3 bases are TGTGCCAGCAATTCGGGTGGGACAGGGAATGAAAAACTGTTTTTT.